The 5 T cell receptor beta chains presented below share a single source sample, sequenced in a study of blood T cells in healthy people across ages. Combining a sample-barcoded 5' primer with a J-beta primer mix, a second PCR ran for roughly 7 to 12 cycles. TCRdb reanalysed the 5' RACE reads using MiXCR and keeps one entry per CDR3 protein. Here the sample spans hundreds of thousands of distinct CDR3 sequences, roughly two fifths being singletons. The specimen sequenced was blood. These receptors all come from an elderly man in good health.

This clonotype has more than one count but fewer than ten. The V gene is TRBV18, the J gene TRBJ2-2; D possibly corresponds to TRBD2 (6 bases). The germline V and J ends were trimmed by 3 bases and 5 bases, with 13 bases remaining between them. The CDR3 spans 15 residues. Germline V CDR1 and CDR2: KGHSH, LQKENI. The CDR3 nucleotides read TGTGCCAGCTCACCGCCGGGAGCTCGGACCGGGGAGCTGTTTTTT. This translates into CASSPPGARTGELFF.

This clonotype was observed a handful of times. The chain combines TRBV12-3 or TRBV12-4 with TRBJ2-1; 9 bases match TRBD2. This CDR3 is 15 amino acids long. Trimming took 3 bases from V and 6 from J; bases not matched to a gene: 6. CDR3 in amino acids: CASSFRAGGVNEQFF. The CDR3 DNA is TGTGCCAGCAGTTTCAGGGCGGGGGGGGTCAATGAGCAGTTCTTC.

This clonotype was seen a few times. The V call is TRBV7-3, the J call TRBJ2-1; 11 nucleotides line up with TRBD2. V trimming: 3 bases; J trimming: 5 bases; junction bases outside the gene matches: 3. The CDR3 runs 15 residues. Germline-derived CDR1 and CDR2 are SGHTA and FQGTGA. CDR3 nucleotides: TGTGCCAGCAGCTTTATAGCGGGAGGGCACAATGAGCAGTTCTTC. It translates to CASSFIAGGHNEQFF.

Only one count was recorded for this clonotype. A much larger clone lies a single base off, so this may be a read error. DNA of the CDR3: TGTGCCAGCAGCGCGGGGACTGAGCAGTACTTC. This gives the protein CASSAGTEQYF. The V and J genes are TRBV13 and TRBJ2-7; perhaps TRBD2 as D (6 bases). This CDR3 has 11 amino acids. Germline CDR1 reads PRHDT; CDR2 reads FYEKMQ (reference sequence). Trimming shortened V by 5 bases and J by 7 bases, and 9 bases separated the two germline ends.

This clonotype has just a few counts. The gene calls are TRBV24-1 and TRBJ2-5; TRBD2 agrees at 9 bases. The DNA end favors TRBJ2-7, so the J call may be wrong. The CDR3 has 15 residues. CDR1 is KGHDR and CDR2 is SFDVKD in the germline V gene. The CDR3 loop is CATSGPGTSLNEQYF. CDR3 nucleotide sequence: TGTGCCACCAGTGGACCCGGGACTAGCTTAAACGAGCAGTACTTC.